The rows below give T cell receptor beta chains drawn from one sample of a study of cytomegalovirus exposure and HLA in healthy donors. Measured with immunoSEQ multiplex PCR; TCRdb has only the in-frame clones, and not every one. This table has approximately 99,000 clones, about four fifths appearing once. The sample taken for sequencing was PBMCs. These receptors all stem from a male donor in good health and CMV-seropositive. CDR3s include the opening cysteine and the closing phenylalanine or tryptophan. Each record gives: clone size, V gene, D gene, J gene, CDR3 protein, CDR3 DNA. A D gene is named only where the DNA matches it firmly. Rows give clone size only sometimes, using once, few, many, or a class for an expanded clone.

clone size: -
V gene: TRBV15
D gene: TRBD1
J gene: TRBJ2-7
CDR3 protein: CATSTDRTNYEQYF
CDR3 DNA: TGTGCCACCAGCACGGACAGGACCAACTACGAGCAGTACTTC

clone size: -
V gene: TRBV5-1
D gene: -
J gene: TRBJ2-1
CDR3 protein: CASSLVRTATYNEQFF
CDR3 DNA: TGCGCCAGCAGCTTGGTAAGGACAGCCACCTACAATGAGCAGTTCTTC

clone size: -
V gene: TRBV7-9
D gene: -
J gene: TRBJ2-5
CDR3 protein: CASSFGRGPVETQYF
CDR3 DNA: TGTGCCAGCAGCTTTGGGCGGGGCCCAGTAGAGACCCAGTACTTC

clone size: -
V gene: TRBV25-1
D gene: -
J gene: TRBJ2-4
CDR3 protein: CASSAGDRYIQYF
CDR3 DNA: TGTGCCAGCAGCGCAGGGGATAGATACATTCAGTACTTC

clone size: -
V gene: TRBV5-1
D gene: -
J gene: TRBJ2-2
CDR3 protein: CASSLDGASPGELFF
CDR3 DNA: TGCGCCAGCAGCTTGGATGGGGCATCGCCCGGGGAGCTGTTTTTT

clone size: -
V gene: TRBV23-1
D gene: -
J gene: TRBJ1-2
CDR3 protein: CASSFRGAHGYTF
CDR3 DNA: TGCGCCAGCAGTTTCAGGGGCGCACATGGCTACACCTTC

clone size: -
V gene: TRBV10-1
D gene: TRBD1
J gene: TRBJ2-2
CDR3 protein: CASSERGPGTGELFF
CDR3 DNA: TGCGCCAGCAGTGAAAGGGGGCCCGGAACCGGGGAGCTGTTTTTT

clone size: -
V gene: TRBV29-1
D gene: -
J gene: TRBJ1-1
CDR3 protein: CSVQRGGEEHEAFF
CDR3 DNA: TGCAGCGTTCAGAGGGGGGGAGAGGAGCATGAAGCTTTCTTT

clone size: once
V gene: TRBV7-9
D gene: -
J gene: TRBJ1-2
CDR3 protein: CASSLEGGNYGYTF
CDR3 DNA: TGTGCCAGCAGCTTAGAGGGAGGGAACTATGGCTACACCTTC

clone size: -
V gene: TRBV6-9
D gene: TRBD1
J gene: TRBJ1-2
CDR3 protein: CASSPRDRVSGYTF
CDR3 DNA: TGTGCCAGCAGTCCAAGGGACAGGGTAAGTGGCTACACCTTC

clone size: -
V gene: TRBV5-4
D gene: TRBD1
J gene: TRBJ2-3
CDR3 protein: CASSLPDRGDYTQYF
CDR3 DNA: TGTGCCAGCAGCTTGCCGGACAGGGGGGACTATACGCAGTATTTT

clone size: few
V gene: TRBV10-1
D gene: TRBD2
J gene: TRBJ2-7
CDR3 protein: CASSESTSGEQYF
CDR3 DNA: TGCGCCAGCAGTGAGTCCACTAGCGGGGAGCAGTACTTC

clone size: -
V gene: TRBV19
D gene: TRBD1
J gene: TRBJ1-3
CDR3 protein: CASGTGGTGNTIYF
CDR3 DNA: TGTGCCAGTGGCACAGGGGGCACTGGAAACACCATATATTTT

clone size: -
V gene: TRBV30
D gene: TRBD1
J gene: TRBJ1-2
CDR3 protein: CAWSGTGNYGYTF
CDR3 DNA: TGTGCCTGGAGCGGGACAGGGAACTATGGCTACACCTTC

clone size: -
V gene: TRBV18
D gene: TRBD2
J gene: TRBJ2-5
CDR3 protein: CASSPGLQETQYF
CDR3 DNA: TGTGCCAGCTCACCGGGACTACAAGAGACCCAGTACTTC

clone size: -
V gene: TRBV12-5
D gene: -
J gene: TRBJ2-7
CDR3 protein: CASGLVRAEDF
CDR3 DNA: TGTGCTAGTGGTTTGGTCAGGGCCGAGGACTTC

clone size: -
V gene: TRBV6-4
D gene: -
J gene: TRBJ2-3
CDR3 protein: CASSDSSGQATDTQYF
CDR3 DNA: TGTGCCAGCAGTGACTCGAGCGGGCAGGCCACAGATACGCAGTATTTT

clone size: -
V gene: TRBV19
D gene: TRBD1
J gene: TRBJ2-1
CDR3 protein: CATDRGGNEQFF
CDR3 DNA: TGTGCCACGGACAGGGGAGGCAATGAGCAGTTCTTC

clone size: -
V gene: TRBV7-9
D gene: -
J gene: TRBJ2-1
CDR3 protein: CASSLVRQGEDEQFF
CDR3 DNA: TGTGCCAGCAGCTTAGTGAGGCAGGGTGAGGATGAGCAGTTCTTC

clone size: -
V gene: TRBV19
D gene: -
J gene: TRBJ2-2
CDR3 protein: CASSLTGTNTGELFF
CDR3 DNA: TGTGCCAGTAGTCTAACAGGGACCAACACCGGGGAGCTGTTTTTT

clone size: -
V gene: TRBV19
D gene: -
J gene: TRBJ1-5
CDR3 protein: CASSIYRTDNQPQHF
CDR3 DNA: TGTGCCAGTAGTATATATAGGACAGACAATCAGCCCCAGCATTTT

clone size: few
V gene: TRBV19
D gene: TRBD1
J gene: TRBJ1-1
CDR3 protein: CASSSGGVTEAFF
CDR3 DNA: TGTGCCAGTAGCTCAGGGGGCGTGACTGAAGCTTTCTTT

clone size: few
V gene: TRBV7-2
D gene: -
J gene: TRBJ1-2
CDR3 protein: CASSLGAQGIYGYTF
CDR3 DNA: TGTGCCAGCAGCTTAGGGGCACAGGGTATCTATGGCTACACCTTC

clone size: -
V gene: TRBV7-6
D gene: TRBD2
J gene: TRBJ2-1
CDR3 protein: CASSLAGGGAGVYNEQFF
CDR3 DNA: TGTGCCAGCAGCTTAGCTGGGGGAGGAGCGGGGGTCTACAATGAGCAGTTCTTC

clone size: -
V gene: TRBV9
D gene: -
J gene: TRBJ2-5
CDR3 protein: CASSPGTLQETQYF
CDR3 DNA: TGTGCCAGCAGCCCCGGGACTCTCCAAGAGACCCAGTACTTC

clone size: -
V gene: TRBV15
D gene: -
J gene: TRBJ1-6
CDR3 protein: CATSTVNSPLHF
CDR3 DNA: TGTGCCACCAGCACCGTAAATTCACCCCTCCACTTT

clone size: -
V gene: TRBV5-1
D gene: TRBD1
J gene: TRBJ1-2
CDR3 protein: CASSPDGQGFGGYTF
CDR3 DNA: TGCGCCAGCAGCCCCGATGGACAGGGCTTTGGTGGCTACACCTTC

clone size: -
V gene: TRBV5-6
D gene: TRBD1
J gene: TRBJ1-1
CDR3 protein: CASSLDRGLSTEAFF
CDR3 DNA: TGTGCCAGCAGCTTGGACAGGGGGCTCAGCACTGAAGCTTTCTTT

clone size: -
V gene: TRBV7-9
D gene: -
J gene: TRBJ2-7
CDR3 protein: CAISLGRSDVDIRYEQYF
CDR3 DNA: TGTGCCATCAGCTTAGGGCGTTCGGATGTGGACATTAGGTACGAGCAGTACTTC

clone size: -
V gene: TRBV6-5
D gene: -
J gene: TRBJ2-2
CDR3 protein: CASRETGNTGELFF
CDR3 DNA: TGTGCCAGCAGGGAGACAGGGAACACCGGGGAGCTGTTTTTT

clone size: -
V gene: TRBV7-6
D gene: -
J gene: TRBJ2-1
CDR3 protein: CASSLRENGNEQFF
CDR3 DNA: TGTGCCAGCAGCTTAAGGGAGAACGGCAATGAGCAGTTCTTC

clone size: -
V gene: TRBV7-8
D gene: -
J gene: TRBJ2-1
CDR3 protein: CASSIGDGVYNEQFF
CDR3 DNA: TGTGCCAGCAGTATAGGAGACGGGGTGTACAATGAGCAGTTCTTC

clone size: once
V gene: TRBV5-4
D gene: -
J gene: TRBJ1-5
CDR3 protein: CASSLGGRGNQPQHF
CDR3 DNA: TGTGCCAGCAGCTTGGGGGGTCGGGGGAATCAGCCCCAGCATTTT

clone size: -
V gene: TRBV4-1
D gene: TRBD1
J gene: TRBJ1-5
CDR3 protein: CASTHVRDRVSDSNQPQHF
CDR3 DNA: TGCGCCAGCACCCATGTCCGGGACAGGGTTTCCGATAGCAATCAGCCCCAGCATTTT

clone size: few
V gene: TRBV2
D gene: -
J gene: TRBJ1-1
CDR3 protein: CASASAGTNTEAFF
CDR3 DNA: TGTGCCAGCGCTTCCGCGGGCACGAACACTGAAGCTTTCTTT

clone size: -
V gene: TRBV19
D gene: -
J gene: TRBJ2-4
CDR3 protein: CASSISATKNIQYF
CDR3 DNA: TGTGCCAGTAGTATTAGCGCGACCAAAAACATTCAGTACTTC

clone size: -
V gene: TRBV7-8
D gene: TRBD1
J gene: TRBJ1-1
CDR3 protein: CASSQGARNTEAFF
CDR3 DNA: TGTGCCAGCAGCCAGGGGGCACGGAACACTGAAGCTTTCTTT

clone size: -
V gene: TRBV6-1
D gene: -
J gene: TRBJ2-5
CDR3 protein: CASRVKLQETQYF
CDR3 DNA: TGTGCCAGCAGAGTGAAGCTACAAGAGACCCAGTACTTC

clone size: few
V gene: TRBV5-6
D gene: TRBD1
J gene: TRBJ2-7
CDR3 protein: CASSLVGQGSYEQYF
CDR3 DNA: TGTGCCAGCAGCTTGGTGGGACAGGGGAGCTACGAGCAGTACTTC

clone size: -
V gene: TRBV29-1
D gene: TRBD1
J gene: TRBJ1-2
CDR3 protein: CSVEETGGYTF
CDR3 DNA: TGCAGCGTTGAGGAGACAGGGGGCTACACCTTC

clone size: -
V gene: TRBV7-8
D gene: -
J gene: TRBJ1-2
CDR3 protein: CASSLGQNYGYTF
CDR3 DNA: TGTGCCAGCAGCTTAGGGCAGAATTATGGCTACACCTTC

clone size: -
V gene: TRBV7-9
D gene: TRBD2
J gene: TRBJ2-7
CDR3 protein: CASSLSYQRGPYEQYF
CDR3 DNA: TGTGCCAGCAGCTTAAGTTACCAGCGGGGGCCCTACGAGCAGTACTTC

clone size: -
V gene: TRBV7-2
D gene: TRBD1
J gene: TRBJ1-6
CDR3 protein: CASSFTGTGGLSPLHF
CDR3 DNA: TGTGCCAGCAGCTTTACCGGGACAGGAGGGCTTTCACCCCTCCACTTT

clone size: -
V gene: TRBV7-9
D gene: TRBD2
J gene: TRBJ2-1
CDR3 protein: CASSQLANEQFF
CDR3 DNA: TGTGCCAGCAGCCAACTAGCGAATGAGCAGTTCTTC

clone size: -
V gene: TRBV6-5
D gene: -
J gene: TRBJ2-7
CDR3 protein: CASSPLGGNSYEQYF
CDR3 DNA: TGTGCCAGCAGTCCTTTAGGCGGGAACTCCTACGAGCAGTACTTC

clone size: -
V gene: TRBV7-2
D gene: -
J gene: TRBJ2-7
CDR3 protein: CASSRRTTYEQYF
CDR3 DNA: TGTGCCAGCAGCCGAAGGACAACCTACGAGCAGTACTTC

clone size: -
V gene: TRBV4-2
D gene: TRBD1
J gene: TRBJ1-1
CDR3 protein: CASSQLPGQGKGDTEAFF
CDR3 DNA: TGTGCCAGCAGCCAACTTCCGGGACAGGGGAAGGGGGACACTGAAGCTTTCTTT

clone size: -
V gene: TRBV10-3
D gene: -
J gene: TRBJ2-3
CDR3 protein: CAISESAGISTDTQYF
CDR3 DNA: TGTGCCATCAGTGAGTCCGCAGGGATTAGCACAGATACGCAGTATTTT

clone size: -
V gene: TRBV6-5
D gene: TRBD1
J gene: TRBJ1-2
CDR3 protein: CASSYSYRGGYTF
CDR3 DNA: TGTGCCAGCAGTTACTCCTACAGGGGTGGCTACACCTTC

clone size: -
V gene: TRBV30
D gene: TRBD1
J gene: TRBJ1-2
CDR3 protein: CAWNGQGYGYTF
CDR3 DNA: TGTGCCTGGAACGGACAGGGCTATGGCTACACCTTC

clone size: few
V gene: TRBV2
D gene: -
J gene: TRBJ1-1
CDR3 protein: CAGGAGRMNTEAFF
CDR3 DNA: TGTGCCGGGGGGGCAGGGAGGATGAACACTGAAGCTTTCTTT

clone size: few
V gene: TRBV18
D gene: -
J gene: TRBJ2-2
CDR3 protein: CASSRDSSGELFF
CDR3 DNA: TGTGCCAGCTCCCGCGACAGTTCCGGGGAGCTGTTTTTT

clone size: once
V gene: TRBV18
D gene: TRBD2
J gene: TRBJ2-5
CDR3 protein: CASSGGRMETQYF
CDR3 DNA: TGTGCCAGCTCAGGCGGGAGGATGGAGACCCAGTACTTC

clone size: few
V gene: TRBV5-4
D gene: TRBD2
J gene: TRBJ2-7
CDR3 protein: CASSLARSWTSEHEQYF
CDR3 DNA: TGTGCCAGCAGCTTGGCCCGTTCTTGGACTAGCGAACACGAGCAGTACTTC

clone size: -
V gene: TRBV5-1
D gene: TRBD2
J gene: TRBJ2-7
CDR3 protein: CASSSSGGSYEQYF
CDR3 DNA: TGCGCCAGCAGCTCTAGCGGGGGAAGCTACGAGCAGTACTTC

clone size: -
V gene: TRBV28
D gene: TRBD1
J gene: TRBJ1-5
CDR3 protein: CASSFLGTEFYSNQPQHF
CDR3 DNA: TGTGCCAGCAGTTTCTTGGGGACAGAGTTTTATAGCAATCAGCCCCAGCATTTT

clone size: -
V gene: TRBV27
D gene: -
J gene: TRBJ1-4
CDR3 protein: CASSLFAAVGEKLFF
CDR3 DNA: TGTGCCAGCAGTTTATTCGCGGCTGTAGGTGAAAAACTGTTTTTT